This T cell receptor beta chain was found in a study of cytomegalovirus exposure and HLA in healthy donors. The primer mix had 60 Vbeta and 13 Jbeta primers. Measured with immunoSEQ multiplex PCR; TCRdb has only the in-frame clones, and not every one. The sample yields 150,000 to 200,000 clones, roughly 77% seen once. Deletions cut 5 bases from V and 7 bases from J, with 15 bases between. The CDR3 has 14 amino acids. Germline lookup yields CDR1 SGDLS and CDR2 YYNGEE. The sequenced material came from PBMCs. The chain carries TRBV9 and TRBJ2-2, with TRBD2 as a possible D gene (5 bases). The TCR originated in a male donor in good health and CMV-seropositive. CDR3: CASRAQRKSGELFF. The CDR3 bases are TGTGCCAGCAGAGCCCAGCGGAAGAGCGGGGAGCTGTTTTTT.